A selection of T cell receptor beta chains follows, all from one sample in a study of neurological immune-mediated disorders. TCRdb redid the calling of the 5' RACE reads with MiXCR, one entry per CDR3 protein. The sample includes tens of thousands of distinct CDR3 sequences, 4.5% seen only once; the top ten take approximately 7%. Sequencing was performed on PBMCs. The receptors shown here come from a young man with multiple sclerosis. CDR3s include the opening cysteine and the closing phenylalanine or tryptophan. A D gene is named only where the DNA matches it firmly. Size tells how often a clone was seen (once, few, many) or the class of an expanded clone, and some rows leave it out.

J	V	size	D	CDR3	DNA
TRBJ1-2	TRBV20-1	many	TRBD1	CSARDTGGGYTF	TGCAGTGCTAGAGATACAGGGGGTGGCTACACCTTC
TRBJ2-5	TRBV6-5	-	-	CASVRLDVGTQYF	TGTGCCAGCGTACGACTAGACGTGGGGACCCAGTACTTC
TRBJ1-1	TRBV3-1	few	-	CASSQAGTRARNTEAFF	TGTGCCAGCAGCCAAGCTGGGACCAGGGCTAGGAACACTGAAGCTTTCTTT
TRBJ2-3	TRBV29-1	few	-	CSVSLPNTDTQYF	TGCAGCGTTTCCTTGCCAAACACAGATACGCAGTATTTT
TRBJ2-2	TRBV7-3	few	-	CASSSTRVGELFF	TGTGCCAGCAGCTCCACACGCGTCGGGGAGCTGTTTTTT
TRBJ1-6	TRBV6-5	-	-	CASRTGGSYNSPLNF	TGTGCCAGCAGGACCGGGGGCTCCTATAATTCACCCCTCAACTTT
TRBJ2-1	TRBV20-1	-	-	CSARDSRLDNEQFF	TGCAGTGCTAGAGATAGCAGGCTCGACAATGAGCAGTTCTTC
TRBJ1-2	TRBV4-1	many	-	CASSQGGGYGYTF	TGCGCCAGCAGCCAAGGGGGGGGCTATGGCTACACCTTC
TRBJ1-5	TRBV9	few	-	CASSGAGNSNQPQHF	TGTGCCAGCAGCGGAGCAGGGAATAGCAATCAGCCCCAGCATTTT
TRBJ2-7	TRBV10-3	-	-	CAINERMGEQYF	TGTGCCATCAACGAAAGAATGGGCGAGCAGTACTTC
TRBJ1-2	TRBV5-5	many	-	CASSQVTTNYGYTF	TGTGCCAGCAGCCAAGTCACCACTAACTATGGCTACACCTTC
TRBJ2-3	TRBV3-1	many	TRBD2	CASSQVGTSGTDTQYF	TGTGCCAGCAGCCAAGTGGGGACTAGCGGAACAGATACGCAGTATTTT
TRBJ1-6	TRBV18	few	TRBD1	CASSTRQGPFSPLNF	TGTGCCAGCTCAACGAGACAGGGGCCGTTTTCACCCCTCAACTTT
TRBJ2-3	TRBV20-1	few	-	CSARGGTDTQYF	TGCAGTGCTAGAGGCGGCACAGATACGCAGTATTTT
TRBJ1-2	TRBV11-2	many	TRBD1	CASSLDLTGGDGYTF	TGTGCCAGCAGCTTAGATCTCACAGGGGGGGATGGCTACACCTTC
TRBJ2-3	TRBV15	few	-	CATSRDQFPTVF	TGTGCCACCAGCAGAGATCAATTTCCGACAGTTTTT
TRBJ1-2	TRBV7-2	many	-	CASSLRNYGYTF	TGTGCCAGCAGCCTCCGGAACTATGGCTACACCTTC
TRBJ2-7	TRBV6-5	-	TRBD2	CASSSRGGPYEQYF	TGTGCCAGCAGTTCCCGGGGGGGTCCCTACGAGCAGTACTTC
TRBJ2-1	TRBV7-6	many	-	CASSWGRGASEQFF	TGTGCCAGCAGCTGGGGAAGAGGGGCAAGCGAGCAGTTCTTC
TRBJ1-2	TRBV20-1	many	-	CSAPSGTKGYTF	TGCAGTGCGCCTAGCGGGACAAAGGGCTACACCTTC
TRBJ1-5	TRBV4-1	many	-	CASSRGTSGNQPQHF	TGCGCCAGCAGCCGGGGGACATCCGGCAATCAGCCCCAGCATTTT
TRBJ2-5	TRBV11-2	few	TRBD1	CASSQLDRGGTQYF	TGTGCCAGCAGCCAATTGGACAGGGGAGGGACCCAGTACTTC
TRBJ1-2	TRBV24-1	many	-	CATSHDNTGTYGYTF	TGTGCCACCAGTCACGACAATACTGGGACCTATGGCTACACCTTC
TRBJ2-4	TRBV11-1	many	TRBD1	CASRFDRDATKNIQYF	TGTGCCAGCAGGTTCGACAGGGATGCGACCAAAAACATTCAGTACTTC
TRBJ1-5	TRBV5-6	many	-	CASSSGQFNQPQHF	TGTGCCAGCAGCTCCGGACAGTTCAATCAGCCCCAGCATTTT
TRBJ2-3	TRBV10-1	many	TRBD2	CASSEVAGDTQYF	TGCGCCAGCAGTGAAGTAGCGGGGGATACGCAGTATTTT
TRBJ2-7	TRBV29-1	many	TRBD1	CSVSGTVLYEQYF	TGCAGCGTTTCTGGGACAGTACTTTACGAGCAGTACTTC
TRBJ2-2	TRBV20-1	many	TRBD2	CSARLAGQNTGELFF	TGCAGTGCTAGACTAGCGGGGCAAAACACCGGGGAGCTGTTTTTT
TRBJ2-7	TRBV10-3	few	-	CAISEPEDSTSYEQYF	TGTGCCATCAGTGAGCCCGAGGACAGTACCTCCTACGAGCAGTACTTC
TRBJ1-5	TRBV28	-	-	CASSQGLQPQHF	TGTGCCAGCAGTCAGGGTTTACAGCCCCAGCATTTT
TRBJ1-1	TRBV4-1	many	-	CASSSTYHTEAFF	TGCGCCAGCAGCTCTACATACCACACTGAAGCTTTCTTT
TRBJ2-6	TRBV5-1	many	-	CASSLAGSSGANVLTF	TGCGCCAGCAGCTTGGCCGGGTCCTCTGGGGCCAACGTCCTGACTTTC
TRBJ1-1	TRBV11-2	many	-	CASSLVRSEAFF	TGTGCCAGCAGCTTAGTTCGGTCAGAAGCTTTCTTT
TRBJ1-6	TRBV20-1	many	-	CSARQGNSPLHF	TGCAGTGCTAGACAGGGTAATTCACCCCTCCACTTT
TRBJ1-5	TRBV6-6	many	-	CASRGTLTRGNQPQHF	TGTGCCAGCAGAGGGACACTAACACGTGGGAATCAGCCCCAGCATTTT
TRBJ2-4	TRBV28	many	-	CASSPLRDEIAKNIQYF	TGTGCCAGCAGTCCCCTCCGGGACGAGATAGCCAAAAACATTCAGTACTTC
TRBJ1-1	TRBV20-1	few	-	CSVFGDGLNTEAFF	TGCAGTGTTTTCGGGGACGGACTGAACACTGAAGCTTTCTTT
TRBJ1-1	TRBV6-1	many	-	CASFWELAEAFF	TGTGCCAGCTTTTGGGAGTTGGCTGAAGCTTTCTTT
TRBJ2-1	TRBV9	many	TRBD1	CASSVLGQAQNEQFF	TGTGCCAGCAGCGTATTGGGACAGGCCCAGAATGAGCAGTTCTTC
TRBJ2-4	TRBV9	few	-	CASSVRDHRDIQYF	TGTGCCAGCAGCGTCCGGGACCACAGGGACATTCAGTACTTC
TRBJ1-1	TRBV6-5	-	-	CASSYSSAGTEAFF	TGTGCCAGCAGTTACTCGAGTGCGGGGACTGAAGCTTTCTTT
TRBJ2-3	TRBV10-3	many	-	CAISGQQTDTQYF	TGTGCCATCAGTGGACAGCAAACAGATACGCAGTATTTT
TRBJ1-2	TRBV7-9	few	-	CASSFTPGDGGYTF	TGTGCCAGCAGCTTTACGCCAGGGGACGGTGGCTACACCTTC
TRBJ2-2	TRBV10-3	many	TRBD2	CAITRTSGGPAVGGELFF	TGTGCCATCACTCGGACTAGCGGGGGCCCCGCGGTTGGCGGGGAGCTGTTTTTT
TRBJ1-1	TRBV20-1	few	-	CSALGPMGSRAEAFF	TGCAGTGCCCTGGGCCCGATGGGGAGTAGGGCTGAAGCTTTCTTT
TRBJ1-1	TRBV20-1	-	-	CSARDPRRNTEAFF	TGCAGTGCTAGAGATCCCAGAAGGAACACTGAAGCTTTCTTT
TRBJ2-1	TRBV14	many	-	CASSHDIDPHNEQFF	TGTGCCAGCAGCCATGACATCGACCCTCACAATGAGCAGTTCTTC
TRBJ2-7	TRBV10-3	many	-	CAISESSPRGAYEQYF	TGTGCCATCAGTGAGTCTAGCCCCCGAGGGGCCTACGAGCAGTACTTC
TRBJ1-1	TRBV4-1	many	-	CASSQDVGANTEAFF	TGCGCCAGCAGCCAAGATGTGGGGGCGAACACTGAAGCTTTCTTT
TRBJ1-4	TRBV5-1	many	-	CASSFSGPNEKLFF	TGCGCCAGCAGCTTTTCAGGGCCCAATGAAAAACTGTTTTTT